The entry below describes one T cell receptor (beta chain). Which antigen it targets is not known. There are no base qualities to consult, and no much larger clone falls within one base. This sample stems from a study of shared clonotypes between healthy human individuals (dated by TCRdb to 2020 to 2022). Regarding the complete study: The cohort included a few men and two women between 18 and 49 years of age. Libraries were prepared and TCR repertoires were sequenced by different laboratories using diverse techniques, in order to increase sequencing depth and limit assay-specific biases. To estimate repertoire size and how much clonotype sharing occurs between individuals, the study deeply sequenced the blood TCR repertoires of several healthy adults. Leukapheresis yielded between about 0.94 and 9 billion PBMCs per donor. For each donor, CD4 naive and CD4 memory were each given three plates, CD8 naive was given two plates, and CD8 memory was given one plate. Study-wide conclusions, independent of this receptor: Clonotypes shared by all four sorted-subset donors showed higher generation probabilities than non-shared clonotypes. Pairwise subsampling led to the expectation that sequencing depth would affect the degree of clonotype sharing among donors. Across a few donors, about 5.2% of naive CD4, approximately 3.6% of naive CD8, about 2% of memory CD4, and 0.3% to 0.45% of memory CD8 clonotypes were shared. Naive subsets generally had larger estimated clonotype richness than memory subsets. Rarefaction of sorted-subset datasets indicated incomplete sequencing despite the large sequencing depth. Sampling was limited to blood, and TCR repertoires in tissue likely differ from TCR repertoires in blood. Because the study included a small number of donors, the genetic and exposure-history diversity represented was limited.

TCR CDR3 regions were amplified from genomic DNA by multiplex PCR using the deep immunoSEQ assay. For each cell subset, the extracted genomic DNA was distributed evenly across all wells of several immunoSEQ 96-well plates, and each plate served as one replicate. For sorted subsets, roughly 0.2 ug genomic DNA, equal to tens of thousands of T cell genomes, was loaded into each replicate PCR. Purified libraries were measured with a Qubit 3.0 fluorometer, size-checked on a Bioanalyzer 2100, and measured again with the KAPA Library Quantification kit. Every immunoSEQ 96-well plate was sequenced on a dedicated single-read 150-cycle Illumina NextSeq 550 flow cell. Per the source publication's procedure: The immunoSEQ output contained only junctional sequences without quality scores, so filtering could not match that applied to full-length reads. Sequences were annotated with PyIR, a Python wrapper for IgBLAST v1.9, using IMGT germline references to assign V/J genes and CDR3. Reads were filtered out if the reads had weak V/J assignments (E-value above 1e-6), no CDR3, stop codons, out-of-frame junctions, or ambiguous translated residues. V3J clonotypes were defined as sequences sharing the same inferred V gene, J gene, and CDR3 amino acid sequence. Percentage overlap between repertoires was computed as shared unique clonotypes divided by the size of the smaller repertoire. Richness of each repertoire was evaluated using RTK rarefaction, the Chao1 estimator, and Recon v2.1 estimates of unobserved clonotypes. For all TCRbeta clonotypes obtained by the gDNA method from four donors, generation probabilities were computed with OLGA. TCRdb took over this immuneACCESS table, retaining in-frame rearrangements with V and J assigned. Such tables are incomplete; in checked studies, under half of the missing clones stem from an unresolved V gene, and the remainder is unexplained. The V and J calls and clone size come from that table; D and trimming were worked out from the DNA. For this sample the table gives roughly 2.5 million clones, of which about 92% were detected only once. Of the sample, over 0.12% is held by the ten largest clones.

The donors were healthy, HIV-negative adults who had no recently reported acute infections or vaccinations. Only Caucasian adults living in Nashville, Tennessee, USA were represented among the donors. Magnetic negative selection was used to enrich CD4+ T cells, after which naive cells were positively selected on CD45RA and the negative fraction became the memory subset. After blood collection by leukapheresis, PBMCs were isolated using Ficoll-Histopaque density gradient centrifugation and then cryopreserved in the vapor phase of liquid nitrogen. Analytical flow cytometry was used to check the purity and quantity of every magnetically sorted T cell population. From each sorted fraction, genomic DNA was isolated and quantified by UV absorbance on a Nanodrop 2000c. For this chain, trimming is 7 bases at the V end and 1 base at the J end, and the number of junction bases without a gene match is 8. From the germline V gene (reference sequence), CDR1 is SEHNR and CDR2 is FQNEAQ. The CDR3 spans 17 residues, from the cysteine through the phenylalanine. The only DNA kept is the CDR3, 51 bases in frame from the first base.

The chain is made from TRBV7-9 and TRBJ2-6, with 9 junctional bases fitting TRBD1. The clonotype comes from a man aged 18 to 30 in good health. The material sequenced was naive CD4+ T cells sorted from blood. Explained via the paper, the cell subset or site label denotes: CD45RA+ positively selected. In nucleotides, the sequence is TGTGCCAGCAACCGGGACAGGGCGGTATCTGGGGCCAACGTCCTGACTTTC. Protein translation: CASNRDRAVSGANVLTF.